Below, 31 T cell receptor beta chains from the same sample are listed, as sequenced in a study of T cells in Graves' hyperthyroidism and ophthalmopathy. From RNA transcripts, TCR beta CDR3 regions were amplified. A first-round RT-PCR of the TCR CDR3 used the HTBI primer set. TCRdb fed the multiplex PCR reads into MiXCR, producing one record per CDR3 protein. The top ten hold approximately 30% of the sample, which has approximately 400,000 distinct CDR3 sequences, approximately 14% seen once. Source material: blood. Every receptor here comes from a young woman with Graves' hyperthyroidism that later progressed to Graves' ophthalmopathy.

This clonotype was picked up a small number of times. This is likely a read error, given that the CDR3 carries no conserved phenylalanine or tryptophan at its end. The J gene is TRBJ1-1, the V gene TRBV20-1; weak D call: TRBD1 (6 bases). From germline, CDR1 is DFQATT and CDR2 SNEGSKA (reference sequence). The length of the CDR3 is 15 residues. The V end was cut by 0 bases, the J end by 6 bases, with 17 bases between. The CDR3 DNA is TGCAGTGCTAGAGATCCGGGGATACAGGGCCCTGAAGCTTTCCTT. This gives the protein CSARDPGIQGPEAFL.

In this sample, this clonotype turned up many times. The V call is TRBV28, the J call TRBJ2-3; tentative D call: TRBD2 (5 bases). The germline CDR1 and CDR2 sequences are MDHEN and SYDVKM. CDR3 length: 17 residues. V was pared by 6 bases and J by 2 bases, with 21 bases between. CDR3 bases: TGTGCCAGCAGCGGACCCCATTACCGGGATTTCACAGATACGCAGTATTTT. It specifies CASSGPHYRDFTDTQYF.

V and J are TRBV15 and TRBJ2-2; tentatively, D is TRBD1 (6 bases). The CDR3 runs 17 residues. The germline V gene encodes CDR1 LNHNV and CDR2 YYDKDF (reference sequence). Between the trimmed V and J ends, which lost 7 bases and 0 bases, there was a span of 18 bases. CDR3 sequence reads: CATNSPGVSTNTGELFF. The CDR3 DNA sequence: TGTGCCACCAATTCACCAGGGGTTAGCACGAACACCGGGGAGCTGTTTTTT.

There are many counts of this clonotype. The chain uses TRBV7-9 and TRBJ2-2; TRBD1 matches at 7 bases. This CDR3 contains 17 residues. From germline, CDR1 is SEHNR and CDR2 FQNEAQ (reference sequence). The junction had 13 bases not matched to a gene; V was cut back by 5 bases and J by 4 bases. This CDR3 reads CASSPRQGALTTGELFF. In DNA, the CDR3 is TGTGCCAGCAGCCCACGACAGGGAGCCTTGACCACCGGGGAGCTGTTTTTT.

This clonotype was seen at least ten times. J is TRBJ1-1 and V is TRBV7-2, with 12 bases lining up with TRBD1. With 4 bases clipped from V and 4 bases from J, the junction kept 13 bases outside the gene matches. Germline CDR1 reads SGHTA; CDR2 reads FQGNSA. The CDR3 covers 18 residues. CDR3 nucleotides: TGTGCCAGCAGCTCGCCTCTCGGGACAGGGGGCTGGGGCACTGAAGCTTTCTTT. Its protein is CASSSPLGTGGWGTEAFF. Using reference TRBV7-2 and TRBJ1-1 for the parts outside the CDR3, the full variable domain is GAGVSQSPSNKVTEKGKDVELRCDPISGHTALYWYRQSLGQGLEFLIYFQGNSAPDKSGLPSDRFSAERTGGSVSTLTIQRTQQEDSAVYLCASSSPLGTGGWGTEAFFGQGTRLTVV.

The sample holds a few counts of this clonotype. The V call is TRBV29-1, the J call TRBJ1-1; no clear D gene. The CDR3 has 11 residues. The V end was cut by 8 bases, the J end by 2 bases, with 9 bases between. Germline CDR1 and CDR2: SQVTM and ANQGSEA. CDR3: CSPCINTEAFF. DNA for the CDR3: TGCAGCCCCTGTATTAACACTGAAGCTTTCTTT.

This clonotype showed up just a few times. The CDR3 sequence is CASSSLAILAKNIQYF. CDR3 coding DNA: TGTGCCAGCAGTTCGCTAGCGATACTAGCCAAAAACATTCAGTACTTC. The chain combines TRBV28 with TRBJ2-4; the D gene is possibly TRBD2 (6 bases). The length of the CDR3 is 16 residues. V was trimmed by 4 bases and J by 0 bases, leaving 13 bases between them. Germline lookup yields CDR1 MDHEN and CDR2 SYDVKM. Full variable domain (rest looked up from reference TRBV28 and TRBJ2-4): DVKVTQSSRYLVKRTGEKVFLECVQDMDHENMFWYRQDPGLGLRLIYFSYDVKMKEKGDIPEGYSVSREKKERFSLILESASTNQTSMYLCASSSLAILAKNIQYFGAGTRLSVL.

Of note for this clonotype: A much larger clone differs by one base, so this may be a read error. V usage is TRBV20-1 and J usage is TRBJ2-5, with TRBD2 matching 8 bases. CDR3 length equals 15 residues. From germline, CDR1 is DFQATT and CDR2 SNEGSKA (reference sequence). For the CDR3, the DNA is TGCAGTGCTAGAGACCCAGCGGGAGTTGAAGAGACCCCGTACTTC. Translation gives CSARDPAGVEETPYF.

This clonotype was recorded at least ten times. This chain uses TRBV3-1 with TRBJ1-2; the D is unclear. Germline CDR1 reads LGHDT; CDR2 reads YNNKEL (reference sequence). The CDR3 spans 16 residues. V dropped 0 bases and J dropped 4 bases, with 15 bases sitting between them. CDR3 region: CASSQDRAATLYGYTF. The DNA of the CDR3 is TGTGCCAGCAGCCAAGATCGGGCCGCTACCCTCTATGGCTACACCTTC.

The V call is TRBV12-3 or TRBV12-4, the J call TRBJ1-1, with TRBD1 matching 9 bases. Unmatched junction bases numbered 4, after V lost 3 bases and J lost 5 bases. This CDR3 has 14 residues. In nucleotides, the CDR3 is TGTGCCAGCAGTTTCAGACAGGGGGGGACTGAAGCTTTCTTT. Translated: CASSFRQGGTEAFF.

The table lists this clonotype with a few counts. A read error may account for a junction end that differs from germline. The CDR3, as DNA: TGTGCCGGCAGCGACCACTACGAGCAGTACTTC. Protein sequence: CAGSDHYEQYF. The V call is TRBV27, the J call TRBJ2-7; D gene unclear. Germline lookup yields CDR1 MNHEY and CDR2 SMNVEV (reference sequence). The CDR3 loop spans 11 amino acids.

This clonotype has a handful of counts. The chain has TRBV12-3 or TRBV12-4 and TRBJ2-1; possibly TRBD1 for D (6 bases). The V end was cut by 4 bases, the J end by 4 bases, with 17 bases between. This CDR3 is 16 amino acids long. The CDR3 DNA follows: TGTGCCAGCAGTTCAGACGACAGGACCCTTTACAATGAGCAGTTCTTC. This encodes CASSSDDRTLYNEQFF.

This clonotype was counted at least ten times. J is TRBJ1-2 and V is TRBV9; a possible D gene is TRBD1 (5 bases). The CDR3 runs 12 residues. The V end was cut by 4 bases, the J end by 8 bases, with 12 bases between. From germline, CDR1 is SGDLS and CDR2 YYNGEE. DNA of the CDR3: TGTGCCAGCAGCCAAGCAGCAGGGGGCTACACCTTC. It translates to CASSQAAGGYTF.

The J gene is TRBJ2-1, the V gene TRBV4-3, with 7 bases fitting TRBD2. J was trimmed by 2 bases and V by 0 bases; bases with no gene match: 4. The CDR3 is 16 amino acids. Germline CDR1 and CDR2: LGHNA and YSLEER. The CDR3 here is CASSQEPAGAYNEQFF. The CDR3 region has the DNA TGCGCCAGCAGCCAAGAACCGGCGGGAGCCTACAATGAGCAGTTCTTC.

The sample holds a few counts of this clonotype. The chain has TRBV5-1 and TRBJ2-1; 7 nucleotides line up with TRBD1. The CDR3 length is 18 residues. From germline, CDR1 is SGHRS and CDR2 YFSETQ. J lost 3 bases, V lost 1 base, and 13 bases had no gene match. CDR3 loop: CASSLLQFPGQYYNEQFF. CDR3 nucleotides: TGCGCCAGCAGCTTGTTGCAATTTCCGGGACAGTACTACAATGAGCAGTTCTTC.

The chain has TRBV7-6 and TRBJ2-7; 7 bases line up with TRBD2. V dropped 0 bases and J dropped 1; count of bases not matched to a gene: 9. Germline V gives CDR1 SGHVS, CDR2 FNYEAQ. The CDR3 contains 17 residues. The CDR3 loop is CASSLAGGGRSSYEQYF. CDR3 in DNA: TGTGCCAGCAGCTTAGCGGGGGGAGGGAGGTCATCCTACGAGCAGTACTTC.

This CDR3 is CASSEDRGWVYGYTF. The CDR3 region has the DNA TGTGCCAGCAGTGAAGACAGGGGGTGGGTCTATGGCTACACCTTC. J is TRBJ1-2 and V is TRBV25-1; 9 nucleotides line up with TRBD1. This CDR3 is built from 15 residues. Germline lookup yields CDR1 MGHDK and CDR2 SYGVNS. The V gene end was trimmed by 2 bases and the J gene end by 4 bases; junction bases not matched to a gene: 5.

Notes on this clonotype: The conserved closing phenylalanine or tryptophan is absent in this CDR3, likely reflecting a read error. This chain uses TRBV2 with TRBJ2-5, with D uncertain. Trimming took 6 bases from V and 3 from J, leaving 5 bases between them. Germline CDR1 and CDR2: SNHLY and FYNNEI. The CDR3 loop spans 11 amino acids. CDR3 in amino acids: CASSSEETQYL. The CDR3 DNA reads TGTGCCAGCAGCTCGGAAGAGACCCAGTACCTC.

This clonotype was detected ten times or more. The CDR3 is CASSLPGSNEQFF. The CDR3 nucleotides are TGTGCCAGCAGCTTACCCGGGAGTAATGAGCAGTTCTTC. The chain combines TRBV11-2 with TRBJ2-1, with a tentative D call TRBD2 (6 bases). Germline-derived CDR1 and CDR2 are SGHAT and FQNNGV. CDR3 length: 13 residues. With 2 bases removed from V and 7 bases from J, the gap between germline ends came to 9 bases.

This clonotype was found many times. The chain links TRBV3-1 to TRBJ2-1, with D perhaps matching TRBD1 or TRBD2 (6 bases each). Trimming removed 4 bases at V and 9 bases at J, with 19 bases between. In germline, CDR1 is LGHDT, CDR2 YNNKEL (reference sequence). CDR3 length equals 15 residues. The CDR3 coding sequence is TGTGCCAGCAGCCCCGGGAGAAGGGGGGATAGTGAGCAGTTCTTC. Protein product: CASSPGRRGDSEQFF.

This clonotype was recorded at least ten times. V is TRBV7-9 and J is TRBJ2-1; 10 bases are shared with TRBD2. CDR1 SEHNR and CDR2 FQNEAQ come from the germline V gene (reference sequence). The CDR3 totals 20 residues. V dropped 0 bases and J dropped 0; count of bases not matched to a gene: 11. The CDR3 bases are TGTGCCAGCAGCTTAGCGCTAGCGGGAGATAGGAGGAGCTCCTACAATGAGCAGTTCTTC. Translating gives CASSLALAGDRRSSYNEQFF.

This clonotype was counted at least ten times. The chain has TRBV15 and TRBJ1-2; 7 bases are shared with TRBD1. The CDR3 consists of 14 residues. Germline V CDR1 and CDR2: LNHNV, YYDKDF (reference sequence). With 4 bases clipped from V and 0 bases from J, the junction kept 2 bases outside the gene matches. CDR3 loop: CATSTGGSNYGYTF. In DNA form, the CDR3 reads TGTGCCACCAGCACAGGGGGTTCTAACTATGGCTACACCTTC.

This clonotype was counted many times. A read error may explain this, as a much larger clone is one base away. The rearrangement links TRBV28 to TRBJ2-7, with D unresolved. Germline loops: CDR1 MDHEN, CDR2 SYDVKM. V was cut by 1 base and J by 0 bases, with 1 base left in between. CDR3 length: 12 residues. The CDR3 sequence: CASSLYSYEQYF. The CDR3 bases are TGTGCCAGCAGTTTATACTCCTACGAGCAGTACTTC. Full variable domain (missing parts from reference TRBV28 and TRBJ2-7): DVKVTQSSRYLVKRTGEKVFLECVQDMDHENMFWYRQDPGLGLRLIYFSYDVKMKEKGDIPEGYSVSREKKERFSLILESASTNQTSMYLCASSLYSYEQYFGPGTRLTVT.

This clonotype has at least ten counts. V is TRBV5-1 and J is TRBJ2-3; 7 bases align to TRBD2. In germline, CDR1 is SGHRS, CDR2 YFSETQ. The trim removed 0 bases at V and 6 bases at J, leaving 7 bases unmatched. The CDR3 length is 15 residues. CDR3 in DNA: TGCGCCAGCAGCTTGGGGAGCGGGACCGCCGATACGCAGTATTTT. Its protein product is CASSLGSGTADTQYF.

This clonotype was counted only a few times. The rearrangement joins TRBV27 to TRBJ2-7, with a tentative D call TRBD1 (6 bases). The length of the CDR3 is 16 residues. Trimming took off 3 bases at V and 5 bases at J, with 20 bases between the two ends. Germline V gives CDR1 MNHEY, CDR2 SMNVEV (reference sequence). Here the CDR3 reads CASSFNTLQGIHEQYF. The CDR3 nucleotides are TGTGCCAGCAGTTTCAATACGCTCCAGGGGATCCACGAGCAGTACTTC.

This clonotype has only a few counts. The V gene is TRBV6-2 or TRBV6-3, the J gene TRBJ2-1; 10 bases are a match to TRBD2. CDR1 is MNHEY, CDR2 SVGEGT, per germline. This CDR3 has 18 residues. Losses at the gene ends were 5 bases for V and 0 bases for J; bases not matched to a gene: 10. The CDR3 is CASSALLLAGSSYNEQFF. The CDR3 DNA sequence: TGTGCCAGCAGTGCACTACTACTAGCGGGAAGCTCCTACAATGAGCAGTTCTTC.

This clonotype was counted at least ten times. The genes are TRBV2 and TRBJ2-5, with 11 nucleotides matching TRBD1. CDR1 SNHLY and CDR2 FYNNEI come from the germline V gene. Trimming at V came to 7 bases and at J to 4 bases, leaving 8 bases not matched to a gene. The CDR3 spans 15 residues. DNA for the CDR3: TGTGCCAGCACGTCAGGGACAGGGGGTTTAGAGACCCAGTACTTC. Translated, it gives CASTSGTGGLETQYF.

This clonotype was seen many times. As DNA, the CDR3 is TGTGCCAGCAGTGAGAGCACAGATACGCAGTATTTT. Its protein product is CASSESTDTQYF. The chain couples TRBV4-2 to TRBJ2-3; D unresolved. The germline V gene has CDR1 LGHNA and CDR2 YNFKEQ. Trimming shortened V by 6 bases and J by 0 bases, and 4 bases separated the two germline ends. The CDR3 contains 12 residues.

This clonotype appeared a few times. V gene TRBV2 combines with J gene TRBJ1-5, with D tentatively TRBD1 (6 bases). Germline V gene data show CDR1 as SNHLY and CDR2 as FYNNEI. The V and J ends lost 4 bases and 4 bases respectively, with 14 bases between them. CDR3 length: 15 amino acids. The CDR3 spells CASSAAPGANQPQHF. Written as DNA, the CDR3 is TGTGCCAGCAGTGCGGCCCCAGGGGCAAATCAGCCCCAGCATTTT.

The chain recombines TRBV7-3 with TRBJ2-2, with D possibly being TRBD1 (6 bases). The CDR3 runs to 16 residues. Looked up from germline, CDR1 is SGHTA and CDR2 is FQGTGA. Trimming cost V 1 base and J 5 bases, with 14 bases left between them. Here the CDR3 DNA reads TGTGCCAGCAGCTTAAAACCCGTCAGGGGAACCGGGGAGCTGTTTTTT. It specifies CASSLKPVRGTGELFF.

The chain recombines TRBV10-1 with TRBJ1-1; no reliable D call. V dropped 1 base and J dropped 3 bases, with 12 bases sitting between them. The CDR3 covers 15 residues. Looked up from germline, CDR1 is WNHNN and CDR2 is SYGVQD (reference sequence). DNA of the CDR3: TGCGCCAGCAGTGAGTTCTGCCAGCGAGACACTGAAGCTTTCTTT. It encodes CASSEFCQRDTEAFF.